This T cell receptor beta chain originates from a study of post-analysis software for immune sequencing data. The study's findings and limits: Samples prepared in the same batch strongly co-clustered by F measure. TRBV5-6, TRBV5-1 and TRBV20-1 belonged to a set of about five TRBV segments that were more frequent in patients than controls. Compared against controls, patients with multiple sclerosis displayed significantly lower normalized Chao1 diversity.

Germline V gene sequence: CDR1 DFQATT, CDR2 SNEGSKA (reference sequence). The CDR3 loop spans 14 amino acids. V lost 6 bases and J lost 1, with 15 bases in between. TCR beta cDNA libraries had unique molecular identifiers. Each batch of about 1 to 11 million T cells produced 500,000 to 600,000 cDNA molecules. TCRdb processed the PCR reads anew with MiXCR; each CDR3 protein has one entry. This sample has approximately 730,000 distinct CDR3 sequences, with more than 45% found just once. A remark on this clonotype: Its target is unknown.

This TCR was recovered from a girl under 18 with multiple sclerosis. The sequencing input was blood. V and J are TRBV20-1 and TRBJ2-5; D perhaps matches TRBD2 (6 bases). The CDR3, as DNA: TGCAGTGCGGTGCGGAGTAGCGGCCAAGAGACCCAGTACTTC. This translates into CSAVRSSGQETQYF.